The clone carrying this T cell receptor (beta chain) was observed a single time. Antigen: not known. The entry originates in a study of cytomegalovirus exposure and HLA in healthy donors. Donors were nominally healthy when sampled, though unrecorded immune exposures were likely. There are 13 residues in the CDR3. V lost 7 bases, J lost 4 bases, and 13 bases lay in between. The germline gives CDR1 MNHNS, CDR2 SASEGT. General study findings and limits: Despite most TCR sequences being rare, some public TCRs occurred in many donors.

Amplification used 60 Vbeta primers and 13 Jbeta primers. In the source study's methods: In a later analysis, some 80 million unique TCR beta chains included roughly 11 million shared by two or more donors. Measured with immunoSEQ multiplex PCR; TCRdb has only the in-frame clones, and not every one. That table supplies the V and J calls and clone size; D and trimming were determined from the DNA. Among approximately 120,000 clones listed, around four fifths were seen once. Sequencing was performed on PBMCs. The TCR comes from a woman between 45 and 60 years old in good health and CMV-seropositive. This chain connects TRBV6-1 to TRBJ1-1; D is unclear. CDR3: CASTFTAGTEAFF. The CDR3 coding sequence is TGTGCCAGCACCTTCACGGCGGGCACTGAAGCTTTCTTT.